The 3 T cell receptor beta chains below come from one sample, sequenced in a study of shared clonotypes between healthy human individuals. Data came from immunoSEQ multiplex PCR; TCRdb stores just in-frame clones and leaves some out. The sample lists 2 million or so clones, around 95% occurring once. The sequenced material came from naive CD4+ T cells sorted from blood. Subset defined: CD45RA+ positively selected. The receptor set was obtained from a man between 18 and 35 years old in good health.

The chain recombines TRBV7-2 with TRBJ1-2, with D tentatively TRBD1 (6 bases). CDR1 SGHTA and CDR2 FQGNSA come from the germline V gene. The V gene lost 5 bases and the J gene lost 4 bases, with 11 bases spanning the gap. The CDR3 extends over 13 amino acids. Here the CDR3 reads CASSRDRIYGYTF. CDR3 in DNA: TGTGCCAGCAGCCGAGACAGGATCTATGGCTACACCTTC.

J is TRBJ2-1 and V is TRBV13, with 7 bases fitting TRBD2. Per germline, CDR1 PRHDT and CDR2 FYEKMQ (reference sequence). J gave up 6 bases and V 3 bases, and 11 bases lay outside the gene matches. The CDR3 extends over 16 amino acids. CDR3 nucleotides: TGTGCCAGCAGCTTTCGGTCTAGCGGACTAATCAATGAGCAGTTCTTC. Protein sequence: CASSFRSSGLINEQFF.

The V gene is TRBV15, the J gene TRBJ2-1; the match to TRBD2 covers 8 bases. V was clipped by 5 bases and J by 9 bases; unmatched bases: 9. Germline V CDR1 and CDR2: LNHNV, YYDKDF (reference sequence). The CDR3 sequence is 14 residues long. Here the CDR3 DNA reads TGTGCCACCAGCTGGGAGCGGGAGTACGGTGAGCAGTTCTTC. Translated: CATSWEREYGEQFF.